The 11 T cell receptor beta chains below were found in one sample sequenced in a study of T-cell reconstitution after alpha-beta-depleted transplantation in children. TCRbeta library construction was performed incorporating unique molecular identifiers. TCRdb recomputed calls from the PCR reads with MiXCR, one row per CDR3 protein. The sample has fewer than 550,000 distinct CDR3 sequences; around 9.9% are singletons. The sequenced sample was PBMCs from the stem cell graft donor, obtained from the stem cell graft. These receptors all come from a human donor who donated a stem cell graft to a child with acute myeloid leukemia.

This clonotype was counted a few times. The J gene is TRBJ2-5, the V gene TRBV5-1, with TRBD1 as a possible D gene (7 bases). CDR3 length: 16 amino acids. Trimming stripped 4 bases from V and 3 bases from J, with 19 bases between. CDR1 is SGHRS and CDR2 is YFSETQ in the germline V gene. The CDR3 protein is CASSPRQGGSEETQYF. The DNA for the CDR3 is TGCGCCAGCAGCCCTAGACAGGGAGGATCCGAAGAGACCCAGTACTTC.

This clonotype was observed a few times. The chain uses TRBV6-1 and TRBJ2-5; unclear D gene. Germline V gene lookup returns CDR1 MNHNS and CDR2 SASEGT. Trimming took 6 bases from V and 1 from J, leaving 15 bases between them. The CDR3 totals 15 residues. The CDR3 coding sequence is TGTGCCAGCAGGCAAGGTTTAGCAAGCCAAGAGACCCAGTACTTC. Its protein is CASRQGLASQETQYF.

This chain uses TRBV4-2 with TRBJ1-6; D is possibly TRBD1 (5 bases). CDR1 LGHNA and CDR2 YNFKEQ come from the germline V gene. V was clipped by 4 bases and J by 10 bases, with 8 bases between them. The CDR3 contains 12 residues. CDR3 nucleotide sequence: TGTGCCAGCAGCCGTGAGGGGTCACCCCTCCACTTT. Translation gives CASSREGSPLHF.

This clonotype was seen a handful of times. The J gene is TRBJ1-3, the V gene TRBV20-1, with D hard to call. V was trimmed by 0 bases and J by 0 bases, leaving 6 bases between them. The CDR3 consists of 14 residues. The germline gives CDR1 DFQATT, CDR2 SNEGSKA (reference sequence). The CDR3 protein is CSARDQFSGNTIYF. CDR3 in DNA: TGCAGTGCTAGAGATCAATTCTCTGGAAACACCATATATTTT.

This clonotype has a count of ten or more. V and J are TRBV7-2 and TRBJ2-7; 11 bases fit TRBD2. After removal of 1 base from V and 6 bases from J, the junction contained 2 bases not matched to a gene. The CDR3 is made up of 14 amino acids. Germline V gene sequence: CDR1 SGHTA, CDR2 FQGNSA. The CDR3 DNA reads TGTGCCAGCAGCTTAGATAGCGGGAGGGGCGAGCAGTACTTC. This gives the protein CASSLDSGRGEQYF. Full variable domain (outside the CDR3, taken from reference TRBV7-2 and TRBJ2-7): GAGVSQSPSNKVTEKGKDVELRCDPISGHTALYWYRQSLGQGLEFLIYFQGNSAPDKSGLPSDRFSAERTGGSVSTLTIQRTQQEDSAVYLCASSLDSGRGEQYFGPGTRLTVT.

This clonotype was counted at least ten times. The chain carries TRBV7-2 and TRBJ2-3; possibly TRBD1 or TRBD2 for D (5 bases each). V lost 0 bases to trimming and J lost 3 bases, with 13 bases between them. This CDR3 is built from 16 residues. Germline V gives CDR1 SGHTA, CDR2 FQGNSA. Written as DNA, the CDR3 is TGTGCCAGCAGCTTAGCGCCGGGGCCGGGGACAGATACGCAGTATTTT. Translation: CASSLAPGPGTDTQYF.

This clonotype was observed a handful of times. The chain carries TRBV25-1 and TRBJ2-3; unclear D gene. The V end lost 2 bases, the J end lost 0 bases, and 9 bases lay between the germline ends. CDR3 length equals 15 residues. Looked up from germline, CDR1 is MGHDK and CDR2 is SYGVNS. CDR3 region: CASSEGISSTDTQYF. CDR3 sequence (DNA): TGTGCCAGCAGTGAAGGTATTTCTAGCACAGATACGCAGTATTTT.

The rearrangement joins TRBV15 to TRBJ1-2; D gene ambiguous. The germline V and J ends were trimmed by 5 bases and 8 bases, with 15 bases remaining between them. Germline values: CDR1 LNHNV, CDR2 YYDKDF (reference sequence). The CDR3 is made up of 13 amino acids. In nucleotides, the CDR3 is TGTGCCACCAGCTTATCTTTCTGGGAAGGCTACACCTTC. It encodes CATSLSFWEGYTF.

This clonotype was seen a handful of times. The chain combines TRBV7-9 with TRBJ1-2; no reliable D call. V dropped 5 bases and J dropped 3 bases, with 19 bases sitting between them. This CDR3 is built from 16 residues. From germline, CDR1 is SEHNR and CDR2 FQNEAQ (reference sequence). For the CDR3, the DNA is TGTGCCAGCAGCCCGACCTCGAGGGTAGTGGACTATGGCTACACCTTC. It is translated as CASSPTSRVVDYGYTF.

J is TRBJ2-3 and V is TRBV7-6; the D is unclear. The V end lost 8 bases, the J end lost 4 bases, and 28 bases lay between the germline ends. The CDR3 runs 18 residues. Looked up from germline, CDR1 is SGHVS and CDR2 is FNYEAQ. CDR3 coding DNA: TGTGCCAGCCCGTCGTCGGCGGCGAGGAGCCCGGGCGCAGATACGCAGTATTTT. Amino acid sequence: CASPSSAARSPGADTQYF.

This clonotype has a count of ten or more. This chain uses TRBV5-1 with TRBJ1-4, with D hard to call. Germline values: CDR1 SGHRS, CDR2 YFSETQ. Trimming removed 1 base from V and 5 bases from J, with 6 bases in between. This CDR3 has 13 residues. The CDR3 loop reads CASSLFLNEKLFF. Here the CDR3 DNA reads TGCGCCAGCAGCTTGTTCTTGAATGAAAAACTGTTTTTT.